These 21 T cell receptor beta chains share one sample of origin, sequenced in a study of cytomegalovirus exposure and HLA in healthy donors (dated by TCRdb to about 2017). Libraries came from the immunoSEQ multiplex PCR assay. The multiplex PCR relied on a mix of 60 forward primers for TCR Vbeta segments and 13 reverse primers for TCR Jbeta segments. TCRdb retrieved this table from immuneACCESS and kept in-frame rearrangements only. Not all clones are present; in checked studies, unresolved V genes account for under half, and no reason is known for the remainder. The sample profile shows more than 95,000 clones; around 74% of them were found once. Over 1.5% of the sample belongs to the ten largest clones. The sequenced sample was PBMCs. These receptors came from a woman between 18 and 29 years old in good health and CMV-seronegative.

The gene calls are TRBV9 and TRBJ1-2; D ambiguous. The V end lost 3 bases, the J end lost 2 bases, and 11 bases lay between the germline ends. The CDR3 covers 14 residues. In germline, CDR1 is SGDLS, CDR2 YYNGEE. As DNA, the CDR3 is TGTGCCAGCAGCGCTAGCTTCCTGAACTATGGCTACACCTTC. It codes for CASSASFLNYGYTF.

The chain uses TRBV28 and TRBJ1-5; maybe TRBD1 (5 bases). V lost 1 base and J 0 bases, leaving 16 bases between the germline ends. Germline V gene sequence: CDR1 MDHEN, CDR2 SYDVKM. The CDR3 extends over 18 amino acids. The CDR3 nucleotides read TGTGCCAGCAGTTTATTCCAGACAGAGCTCTATAGCAATCAGCCCCAGCATTTT. Protein: CASSLFQTELYSNQPQHF.

CDR3 bases: TGCGCCAGCAGCTTGGGTCCGGGATCCTCCTACGAGCAGTACTTC. Residues: CASSLGPGSSYEQYF. This rearrangement joins TRBV5-1 to TRBJ2-7, with a possible D match to TRBD2 (5 bases). Germline V gives CDR1 SGHRS, CDR2 YFSETQ. V was pared by 0 bases and J by 0 bases, with 10 bases between. CDR3 length equals 15 residues.

This clone was counted a few times. V usage is TRBV29-1 and J usage is TRBJ1-2, with 7 bases identical to TRBD1. The CDR3 contains 13 residues. The germline CDR1 and CDR2 sequences are SQVTM and ANQGSEA. The V segment lost 6 bases and the J segment 3 bases; nucleotides outside the gene matches: 7. CDR3 loop: CSVGMTGHYGYTF. In nucleotides, the CDR3 is TGCAGCGTGGGCATGACAGGGCACTATGGCTACACCTTC.

The chain carries TRBV30 and TRBJ1-3; no clear D. CDR3 size: 15 residues. Trimming cost V 0 bases and J 3 bases, with 12 bases left between them. The germline gives CDR1 GTSNPN, CDR2 SVGIG (reference sequence). The DNA for the CDR3 is TGTGCCTGGAGTGTACTCCGGGAGAATGGAAACACCATATATTTT. Translation gives CAWSVLRENGNTIYF. The full variable domain, rest sourced from reference TRBV30 and TRBJ1-3, is SQTIHQWPATLVQPVGSPLSLECTVEGTSNPNLYWYRQAAGRGLQLLFYSVGIGQISSEVPQNLSASRPQDRQFILSSKKLLLSDSGFYLCAWSVLRENGNTIYFGEGSWLTVV.

This chain uses TRBV30 with TRBJ1-1; 9 bases are a match to TRBD1. Germline V gene sequence: CDR1 GTSNPN, CDR2 SVGIG (reference sequence). J was trimmed by 0 bases and V by 5 bases; bases with no gene match: 10. The CDR3 sequence is 16 residues long. CDR3 in amino acids: CAWGRDRGILNTEAFF. The CDR3 nucleotides read TGTGCCTGGGGAAGAGACAGGGGGATCCTGAACACTGAAGCTTTCTTT.

The CDR3 protein is CATSEGAGTEAFF. CDR3 sequence (DNA): TGTGCCACCAGCGAGGGGGCTGGGACTGAAGCTTTCTTT. This sequence joins TRBV15 and TRBJ1-1, with 7 bases aligning to TRBD1. CDR1 and CDR2 (germline): LNHNV, YYDKDF (reference sequence). The CDR3 is 13 residues long. The junction had 5 bases not matched to a gene; V was cut back by 5 bases and J by 5 bases.

The chain is built from TRBV6-1 and TRBJ1-5; D gene ambiguous. Trimming took 1 base from V and 1 from J, leaving 8 bases between them. The CDR3 spans 15 residues. CDR1 and CDR2 (germline): MNHNS, SASEGT. CDR3 in DNA: TGTGCCAGCAGTGAAGAAAGAGCGAGCAATCAGCCCCAGCATTTT. Translation gives CASSEERASNQPQHF.

V gene TRBV30 combines with J gene TRBJ1-2; 8 bases map to TRBD1. Unmatched junction bases numbered 5, after V lost 2 bases and J lost 6 bases. From germline, CDR1 is GTSNPN and CDR2 SVGIG (reference sequence). This CDR3 has 13 amino acids. CDR3 coding DNA: TGTGCCTGGAGTCCGGACAGGGCGGATGGCTACACCTTC. Its translation: CAWSPDRADGYTF.

V gene TRBV15 combines with J gene TRBJ1-2; D is unclear. From germline, CDR1 is LNHNV and CDR2 YYDKDF (reference sequence). The CDR3 is 11 residues long. V was trimmed by 4 bases and J by 8 bases, leaving 8 bases between them. In DNA form, the CDR3 reads TGTGCCACCAGCATGGGCGAAGGCTACACCTTC. Encoded protein: CATSMGEGYTF. The full variable domain, rest sourced from reference TRBV15 and TRBJ1-2, is DAMVIQNPRYQVTQFGKPVTLSCSQTLNHNVMYWYQQKSSQAPKLLFHYYDKDFNNEADTPDNFQSRRPNTSFCFLDIRSPGLGDTAMYLCATSMGEGYTFGSGTRLTVV.

This sequence joins TRBV28 and TRBJ2-4, with 14 positions matching TRBD2. The CDR3 is made up of 17 amino acids. The V gene end was trimmed by 1 base and the J gene end by 4 bases; junction bases not matched to a gene: 3. The germline V gene encodes CDR1 MDHEN and CDR2 SYDVKM. In DNA form, the CDR3 reads TGTGCCAGCAGTTTATTTAGACTAGCGGGGGGGAAAAACATTCAGTACTTC. This gives the protein CASSLFRLAGGKNIQYF.

The chain recombines TRBV11-2 with TRBJ2-7, with D maybe TRBD2 (6 bases). Germline V gene lookup returns CDR1 SGHAT and CDR2 FQNNGV. This CDR3 contains 14 residues. V was cut by 2 bases and J by 6 bases, with 14 bases left in between. CDR3 in amino acids: CASSLIGRRGEQYF. CDR3 DNA sequence: TGTGCCAGCAGCTTAATAGGACGGAGGGGCGAGCAGTACTTC.

The CDR3 spells CASSLPGLAGGPSTDTQYF. The CDR3 region has the DNA TGTGCCAGCAGTTTACCCGGACTAGCGGGGGGGCCCAGCACAGATACGCAGTATTTT. V usage is TRBV27 and J usage is TRBJ2-3; 15 bases fit TRBD2. J lost 0 bases, V lost 2 bases, and 6 bases had no gene match. This CDR3 spans 19 amino acids. Germline assignment: CDR1 MNHEY and CDR2 SMNVEV (reference sequence).

CDR3 loop: CAWSSRSTQYF. The CDR3, as DNA: TGTGCCTGGTCCTCGAGGTCTACGCAGTATTTT. The chain has TRBV30 and TRBJ2-3; D not resolved. Germline V CDR1 and CDR2: GTSNPN, SVGIG (reference sequence). This CDR3 region has 11 residues. V was trimmed by 5 bases and J by 8 bases, leaving 11 bases between them.

This chain joins TRBV18 and TRBJ1-4; tentative D call: TRBD1 (6 bases). The CDR3 contains 12 residues. The germline V and J ends were trimmed by 3 bases and 10 bases, with 9 bases remaining between them. Germline V gives CDR1 KGHSH, CDR2 LQKENI. The DNA for the CDR3 is TGTGCCAGCTCACCCCCACAGGGAAAACTGTTTTTT. Translation: CASSPPQGKLFF.

About this clone itself: Other DNA sequences in the same sample also yield this CDR3. The chain uses TRBV5-1 and TRBJ2-1, with D perhaps matching TRBD1 (7 bases). CDR1 is SGHRS, CDR2 YFSETQ, per germline. The CDR3 consists of 15 residues. V was trimmed by 0 bases and J by 4 bases, leaving 11 bases between them. CDR3 region: CASSLVAGGYNEQFF. The CDR3 nucleotides are TGCGCCAGCAGCTTGGTGGCAGGGGGGTACAATGAGCAGTTCTTC.

The rearrangement joins TRBV18 to TRBJ1-1; D uncertain. The V gene's germline CDR1 is KGHSH and CDR2 LQKENI. CDR3 length equals 14 residues. The germline V and J ends were trimmed by 3 bases and 0 bases, with 8 bases remaining between them. This CDR3 is CASSPREMNTEAFF. In nucleotides, the CDR3 is TGTGCCAGCTCACCTCGGGAGATGAACACTGAAGCTTTCTTT.

The genes are TRBV29-1 and TRBJ1-3; 10 nucleotides line up with TRBD1. Looked up from germline, CDR1 is SQVTM and CDR2 is ANQGSEA. The trim removed 6 bases at V and 3 bases at J, leaving 8 bases unmatched. CDR3 length: 15 amino acids. Here the CDR3 DNA reads TGCAGCGTGAGCCTGACAGGGGGCTTTGGAAACACCATATATTTT. Translation gives CSVSLTGGFGNTIYF.

The gene calls are TRBV6-1 and TRBJ2-7; D gene uncertain. V lost 7 bases, J lost 0 bases, and 13 bases lay in between. This CDR3 comprises 14 residues. The germline CDR1 and CDR2 sequences are MNHNS and SASEGT. The CDR3 sequence is CASMLAVFSYEQYF. CDR3 DNA: TGTGCCAGCATGCTGGCAGTCTTCTCCTACGAGCAGTACTTC.

The chain links TRBV1 to TRBJ2-1; TRBD2 reflects the table's D call only, with no check against the DNA. TRBV1 is described as a pseudogene. This CDR3 contains 16 residues. In DNA form, the CDR3 reads TGCACCAGCAGCCAAGAAGGACTAGTCCCCTACAATGAGCAGTTCTTC. Its translation is CTSSQEGLVPYNEQFF.

The J gene is TRBJ2-2, the V gene TRBV7-9; D might be TRBD1 (6 bases). The V gene's germline CDR1 is SEHNR and CDR2 FQNEAQ (reference sequence). V dropped 1 base and J dropped 6 bases, with 9 bases sitting between them. This CDR3 has 14 amino acids. This chain's CDR3 is CASSLEGVAGELFF. CDR3 in DNA: TGTGCCAGCAGCTTAGAGGGGGTCGCCGGGGAGCTGTTTTTT.